These 9 T cell receptor beta chains originate from one sample sequenced in a study of cytomegalovirus exposure and HLA in healthy donors. Vbeta (60) and Jbeta (13) primers were used in the PCR. Profiled with immunoSEQ multiplex PCR; TCRdb holds only in-frame clones, not every one. The table lists 120,000 to 150,000 clones, almost 80% of them singletons, with over 0.6% in the top ten. The sequencing sample was made of PBMCs. These receptors came from a male donor in good health and CMV-seronegative.

This chain joins TRBV7-8 and TRBJ2-5; 7 bases align to TRBD2. Germline V gene sequence: CDR1 SGHVS, CDR2 FQNEAQ. The CDR3 length is 16 residues. Trimming took 0 bases from V and 2 from J; bases not matched to a gene: 6. The CDR3 loop reads CASSLAPGRRQETQYF. DNA for the CDR3: TGTGCCAGCAGCTTAGCCCCCGGGAGGAGACAAGAGACCCAGTACTTC.

The genes are TRBV5-6 and TRBJ2-5; no firm D call. The ends were cut back, 2 bases at V and 2 bases at J, with 7 bases in the middle. This CDR3 has 13 residues. Looked up from germline, CDR1 is SGHDT and CDR2 is YYEEEE. CDR3 sequence (DNA): TGTGCCAGCAGCTTTTTAGAGCAAGAGACCCAGTACTTC. The encoded protein is CASSFLEQETQYF.

This clone was observed a handful of times. This rearrangement joins TRBV19 to TRBJ2-3; 10 bases agree with TRBD2. Germline V gene lookup returns CDR1 LNHDA and CDR2 SQIVND (reference sequence). Losses at the gene ends were 6 bases for V and 4 bases for J; bases not matched to a gene: 7. The CDR3 spans 15 residues. The CDR3 DNA reads TGTGCCAGTAGCCCGGGACTAGCGAGCGCAGATACGCAGTATTTT. It specifies CASSPGLASADTQYF.

This clone appeared once. V is TRBV2 and J is TRBJ1-1; the D is unclear. CDR1 and CDR2 (germline): SNHLY, FYNNEI. The V gene lost 10 bases and the J gene lost 3 bases, with 12 bases spanning the gap. CDR3 length: 12 amino acids. CDR3 region: CATRLGYTEAFF. As DNA, the CDR3 is TGTGCCACCCGATTGGGCTACACTGAAGCTTTCTTT.

This clone has a single count. The chain links TRBV27 to TRBJ2-7; 7 positions match TRBD1. The germline CDR1 and CDR2 sequences are MNHEY and SMNVEV (reference sequence). The CDR3 has 13 residues. V trimming: 5 bases; J trimming: 2 bases; junction bases outside the gene matches: 3. CDR3 nucleotide sequence: TGTGCCAGCAGTCCTGGGACAGCCTACGAGCAGTACTTC. The encoded protein is CASSPGTAYEQYF.

V and J are TRBV9 and TRBJ1-1; no clear D. The CDR3 has 13 residues. The V gene's germline CDR1 is SGDLS and CDR2 YYNGEE. With 0 bases removed from V and 4 bases from J, the gap between germline ends came to 7 bases. The CDR3 DNA reads TGTGCCAGCAGCGTAGAGCCCGGCACTGAAGCTTTCTTT. As protein: CASSVEPGTEAFF.

The genes are TRBV19 and TRBJ2-7; 10 bases map to TRBD2. The CDR3 has 13 amino acids. Per germline, CDR1 LNHDA and CDR2 SQIVND (reference sequence). The CDR3 loop reads CVSRASGSIEQYF. The CDR3 DNA sequence: TGTGTCAGCCGGGCTAGCGGGAGTATCGAGCAGTACTTC.

The CDR3 coding sequence is TGTGCCAGCAGTTACAGCGGGGGTGGGCTTACTGGCTACACCTTC. This sequence encodes CASSYSGGGLTGYTF. The gene calls are TRBV6-5 and TRBJ1-2; D may be TRBD1 (5 bases). CDR1 MNHEY and CDR2 SVGAGI come from the germline V gene. V gave up 2 bases and J gave up 7 bases, with 17 bases separating them. This CDR3 is built from 15 residues.

This rearrangement joins TRBV6-6 to TRBJ1-1; 10 nucleotides agree with TRBD1. The germline V gene encodes CDR1 MNHNY and CDR2 SVGAGI (reference sequence). V shed 6 bases, J shed 1 base, and the junction held 8 bases outside the gene matches. The CDR3 has 16 residues. The CDR3 reads CASSRGQGVANTEAFF. The CDR3 DNA reads as TGTGCCAGCAGCCGAGGACAGGGGGTAGCGAACACTGAAGCTTTCTTT.